This T cell receptor beta chain was captured in a study of blood T cell repertoires in COVID-19. With 4 bases clipped from V and 1 base from J, the junction kept 6 bases outside the gene matches. The CDR3 runs 15 residues. Germline CDR1 reads SGHRS; CDR2 reads YFSETQ. Profiling relied on immunoSEQ multiplex PCR, and the TCRdb table lists in-frame clones only, not all of them. This sample has roughly 170,000 clones, with about 88% found just once. Specimen: peripheral blood. The chain employs TRBV5-1 and TRBJ2-7; TRBD1 agrees at 9 bases. The TCR was taken from a man aged 55 to 70 with acute or convalescent COVID-19. This chain's CDR3 is CASSQPGQGSYEQYF. CDR3 sequence (DNA): TGCGCCAGCAGCCAGCCGGGACAGGGATCCTACGAGCAGTACTTC.